Given below is one T cell receptor (beta chain) in context. This CDR3 contains 14 residues. Germline V gene sequence: CDR1 GTSNPN, CDR2 SVGIG (reference sequence). V trimming: 3 bases; J trimming: 5 bases; junction bases outside the gene matches: 6. This sample is drawn from a study of blood T cell repertoires in COVID-19. The overall study: COVID-19 samples collected from the United States, Italy and Spain covered acute and convalescent phases. In each case, the material was cDNA or gDNA derived from T cells, B-cell-depleted T cells, or PBMCs.

In the original analysis: Researchers report that nucleated cell counts were estimated from reference gene primer amplification. Sequencing was performed with immunoSEQ multiplex PCR; in TCRdb, only in-frame clones are kept and a portion is missing. From that table come the V and J calls and clone size; the DNA was used to work out D and trimming. The table records some 220,000 clones, roughly 84% of them present only once. This chain connects TRBV30 to TRBJ1-5; 8 nucleotides align to TRBD1. This receptor was obtained from a woman aged 60-75 years with acute or convalescent COVID-19. Sequencing was done on a sample of peripheral blood. The CDR3 protein is CAWSEGTGYQPQHF. Here the CDR3 DNA reads TGTGCCTGGAGCGAGGGGACAGGATATCAGCCCCAGCATTTT.